The present TCR beta chain was sequenced within a study of blood T cell repertoires in COVID-19. Study-level background: Whether acute or convalescent, the COVID-19 samples came from the United States, Italy and Spain. PBMCs, B-cell-depleted T cells, or T cells were the source of the cDNA or gDNA that made up the material.

Original analysis: Counts of nucleated cells, estimated from reference gene primer amplification, were obtained. Sequencing was performed with immunoSEQ multiplex PCR; in TCRdb, only in-frame clones are kept and a portion is missing. V and J calls and clone size are as listed in that table; D and trimming were resolved from the DNA. The table lists 65,000 to 90,000 clones, 80% to 90% of them singletons. CDR1 SGDLS and CDR2 YYNGEE come from the germline V gene. CDR3 length: 14 residues. The trim removed 3 bases at V and 3 bases at J, leaving 5 bases unmatched. The source is a woman aged 80 or older with active or convalescent COVID-19. This sequence joins TRBV9 and TRBJ1-2, with TRBD1 identical over 7 bases. The sequenced material came from peripheral blood. DNA for the CDR3: TGTGCCAGCAGCGACCGGGACAGACACTATGGCTACACCTTC. Translated, it gives CASSDRDRHYGYTF. Full variable domain (outside the CDR3, taken from reference TRBV9 and TRBJ1-2): DSGVTQTPKHLITATGQRVTLRCSPRSGDLSVYWYQQSLDQGLQFLIQYYNGEERAKGNILERFSAQQFPDLHSELNLSSLELGDSALYFCASSDRDRHYGYTFGSGTRLTVV.